Below are 26 T cell receptor beta chains sequenced from a single sample in a study of response to subunit inactivated influenza vaccine. TCRdb recomputed calls from the RT-PCR reads with MiXCR, one row per CDR3 protein. The repertoire consists of a few hundred thousand distinct CDR3 sequences, with over 20% occurring once and the leading ten covering over 9%. The starting material was PBMCs from blood, obtained 21 months after vaccination. Every receptor here comes from a man between 50 and 70 years old who received an inactivated influenza vaccine.

The chain recombines TRBV29-1 with TRBJ2-1, with D possibly TRBD1 on 6 matching bases. Germline assignment: CDR1 SQVTM and CDR2 ANQGSEA. Trimming cost V 7 bases and J 0 bases, with 16 bases left between them. The CDR3 is 15 amino acids. CDR3 DNA sequence: TGCAGCGCCCAGGGGTTTGGGGGCTCCTACAATGAGCAGTTCTTC. Its protein is CSAQGFGGSYNEQFF.

The gene calls are TRBV29-1 and TRBJ1-4, with TRBD1 as a possible D gene (6 bases). V was pared by 5 bases and J by 5 bases, with 15 bases between. Per the germline V gene, CDR1 is SQVTM and CDR2 is ANQGSEA. The CDR3 length is 14 residues. This CDR3 reads CSVTDSSLNEKLFF. The CDR3 DNA is TGCAGCGTTACGGACAGCTCTCTCAATGAAAAACTGTTTTTT.

This clonotype was seen only a few times. The CDR3 nucleotides are TGTGCCAGCAGCGACCGGACTAGCGCCGGGGAGCTGTTTTTT. This translates into CASSDRTSAGELFF. V usage is TRBV11-3 and J usage is TRBJ2-2, with TRBD2 matching over 9 bases. Trimming at V came to 5 bases and at J to 6 bases, leaving 4 bases not matched to a gene. Germline assignment: CDR1 SGHNT and CDR2 YENEEA. The CDR3 is 14 amino acids.

This chain joins TRBV5-1 and TRBJ1-1, with D perhaps matching TRBD1 (5 bases). The germline CDR1 and CDR2 sequences are SGHRS and YFSETQ. V dropped 10 bases and J dropped 0 bases, with 10 bases sitting between them. There are 12 residues in the CDR3. CDR3 loop: CALGVLNTEAFF. CDR3 DNA: TGCGCCCTAGGGGTTTTGAACACTGAAGCTTTCTTT.

Many counts were recorded for this clonotype. V usage is TRBV7-2 and J usage is TRBJ1-4, with D perhaps TRBD1 (5 bases). The germline V and J ends were trimmed by 4 bases and 7 bases, with 16 bases remaining between them. Looked up from germline, CDR1 is SGHTA and CDR2 is FQGNSA. The length of the CDR3 is 15 residues. The CDR3 is CASSSPKQGSEKLFF. The CDR3 DNA reads as TGTGCCAGCAGCTCCCCAAAGCAGGGAAGTGAAAAACTGTTTTTT.

This clonotype was counted between two and nine times. The chain is built from TRBV7-9 and TRBJ1-1, with D perhaps matching TRBD1 (5 bases). The CDR3 length is 13 residues. Germline CDR1 and CDR2: SEHNR and FQNEAQ (reference sequence). Deletions cut 7 bases from V and 3 bases from J, with 12 bases between. The CDR3 region is CASKVKGYTEAFF. The CDR3 region has the DNA TGTGCCAGCAAGGTGAAGGGGTACACTGAAGCTTTCTTT.

This clonotype was picked up many times. The V call is TRBV12-3 or TRBV12-4, the J call TRBJ2-2; 7 bases are shared with TRBD1. The V segment lost 7 bases and the J segment 0 bases; nucleotides outside the gene matches: 2. The CDR3 contains 14 residues. The chain's CDR3 is CASTTGANTGELFF. The CDR3 DNA follows: TGTGCCAGCACAACAGGGGCGAACACCGGGGAGCTGTTTTTT.

In this sample, this clonotype turned up once. The V call is TRBV9, the J call TRBJ2-7; TRBD2 is a possible D gene (6 bases). The CDR3 runs 16 residues. Germline CDR1 reads SGDLS; CDR2 reads YYNGEE. Trimming removed 4 bases from V and 0 bases from J, with 17 bases in between. The CDR3 DNA is TGTGCCAGCAGCAGAGGCCCCCTAGCGAACTCCTACGAGCAGTACTTC. This codes for CASSRGPLANSYEQYF.

The table lists this clonotype with many counts. This chain connects TRBV12-3 or TRBV12-4 to TRBJ1-5; perhaps TRBD1 as D (5 bases). The length of the CDR3 is 16 residues. Trimming pared 3 bases from V and 3 bases from J, leaving 15 bases between. The CDR3 DNA reads as TGTGCCAGCAGTTTGAACGCGGGGACTTTCAATCAGCCCCAGCATTTT. It is translated as CASSLNAGTFNQPQHF.

The table lists this clonotype with a few counts. CDR3 in amino acids: CASSLRHTGELFF. CDR3 in DNA: TGTGCCAGCAGTTTACGGCACACCGGGGAGCTGTTTTTT. The chain couples TRBV12-3 or TRBV12-4 to TRBJ2-2; D uncertain. The CDR3 runs to 13 residues. V was trimmed by 2 bases and J by 3 bases, leaving 4 bases between them.

The chain is built from TRBV7-9 and TRBJ1-2; no firm D call. Germline V gene data show CDR1 as SEHNR and CDR2 as FQNEAQ (reference sequence). V was shortened by 6 bases and J by 8 bases, with 16 bases between the two germline ends. The CDR3 totals 13 residues. The CDR3, as DNA: TGTGCCAGCAGTACCACGGCCCTTGGCGGCTACACCTTC. Its translation: CASSTTALGGYTF. Filled out from reference TRBV7-9 and TRBJ1-2, the complete variable domain reads DTGVSQNPRHKITKRGQNVTFRCDPISEHNRLYWYRQTLGQGPEFLTYFQNEAQLEKSRLLSDRFSAERPKGSFSTLEIQRTEQGDSAMYLCASSTTALGGYTFGSGTRLTVV.

This clonotype has just a few counts. CDR3 protein: CASSYANQPQHF. The CDR3 DNA sequence: TGTGCCAGCAGTTACGCCAATCAGCCCCAGCATTTT. The rearrangement links TRBV6-2 or TRBV6-3 to TRBJ1-5; D is undetermined. CDR1 and CDR2 from the germline V gene are MNHEY and SVGEGT. The V and J ends lost 2 bases and 3 bases respectively, with 2 bases between them. The CDR3 runs to 12 residues.

This chain joins TRBV20-1 and TRBJ2-3; D tentatively reads TRBD1 or TRBD2 (5 bases each). Germline loops: CDR1 DFQATT, CDR2 SNEGSKA (reference sequence). The CDR3 covers 16 residues. V lost 0 bases to trimming and J lost 8 bases, with 21 bases between them. The CDR3 region has the DNA TGCAGTGCTAGAGATCTCCGGGACCCCATCTATGGTACGCAGTATTTT. Translation: CSARDLRDPIYGTQYF.

The chain links TRBV6-1 to TRBJ2-1; 10 bases agree with TRBD2. The CDR3 is made up of 16 amino acids. The germline V gene has CDR1 MNHNS and CDR2 SASEGT. V gave up 6 bases and J gave up 9 bases; unmatched junction bases: 14. Here the CDR3 reads CASSRMSGRAGGEQFF. CDR3 DNA: TGTGCCAGCAGCCGGATGAGCGGGAGGGCCGGAGGTGAGCAGTTCTTC.

The chain recombines TRBV11-2 with TRBJ2-1, with TRBD2 matching over 9 bases. Germline V gene data show CDR1 as SGHAT and CDR2 as FQNNGV. V was clipped by 1 base and J by 0 bases; unmatched bases: 10. The CDR3 extends over 19 amino acids. As DNA, the CDR3 is TGTGCCAGCAGCTTAGTATTTTCCCGACTAGCGGTCTCCTACAATGAGCAGTTCTTC. It translates to CASSLVFSRLAVSYNEQFF.

A single count supports this clonotype. J is TRBJ2-3 and V is TRBV9; D is perhaps TRBD1 or TRBD2 (6 bases each). This CDR3 spans 13 amino acids. V lost 5 bases and J lost 4, with 11 bases in between. Germline V gives CDR1 SGDLS, CDR2 YYNGEE. CDR3 in DNA: TGTGCCAGCAGGGGGGGCCATGCAGATACGCAGTATTTT. It encodes CASRGGHADTQYF.

This clonotype has just a few counts. This chain uses TRBV5-1 with TRBJ1-2, with 7 bases aligning to TRBD1. Trimming removed 1 base from V and 5 bases from J; junction bases left unmatched: 5. There are 14 residues in the CDR3. Germline CDR1 reads SGHRS; CDR2 reads YFSETQ. The CDR3 nucleotides read TGCGCCAGCAGCTTGACAGGGGAGCGATATGGCTACACCTTC. This codes for CASSLTGERYGYTF.

This clonotype was detected a few times. The V and J genes are TRBV2 and TRBJ1-1; no definite D call. The CDR3 is 14 amino acids. Germline V gene lookup returns CDR1 SNHLY and CDR2 FYNNEI. V shed 4 bases and J shed 0 bases, with 9 bases lying between them. The CDR3 loop is CASSVSVLNTEAFF. DNA of the CDR3: TGTGCCAGCAGTGTATCAGTTTTGAACACTGAAGCTTTCTTT.

V gene TRBV23-1 combines with J gene TRBJ2-2; unclear D gene. TRBV23-1 is an ORF; its function is uncertain. CDR3 length: 18 residues. V dropped 0 bases and J dropped 1 base, with 15 bases sitting between them. CDR3 coding DNA: TGCGCCAGCAGTCAATCGCGACGAGAACGAGGGAACACCGGGGAGCTGTTTTTT. Amino acids: CASSQSRRERGNTGELFF.

This clonotype was recorded a few times. The chain has TRBV5-6 and TRBJ2-5; a weak D match, TRBD2 (6 bases). Germline-derived CDR1 and CDR2 are SGHDT and YYEEEE. Between the trimmed V and J ends, which lost 0 bases and 5 bases, there was a span of 11 bases. The CDR3 contains 14 residues. The CDR3 loop reads CASSLANRGETQYF. Written as DNA, the CDR3 is TGTGCCAGCAGCTTGGCCAACCGGGGGGAGACCCAGTACTTC.

The V call is TRBV7-6, the J call TRBJ2-3; the D is unclear. The CDR3 is made up of 14 amino acids. V lost 1 base to trimming and J lost 6 bases, with 11 bases between them. Germline loops: CDR1 SGHVS, CDR2 FNYEAQ. CDR3 coding DNA: TGTGCCAGCAGCTTAGTCGAGGTTGGGGATACGCAGTATTTT. Translation: CASSLVEVGDTQYF.

This clonotype was counted between two and nine times. In nucleotides, the CDR3 is TGCGCCAGCAGCCAACAGGATAACAATCAGCCCCAGCATTTT. Translating gives CASSQQDNNQPQHF. This chain joins TRBV4-1 and TRBJ1-5; D ambiguous. There are 14 residues in the CDR3. The V and J ends lost 2 bases and 3 bases respectively, with 8 bases between them. The V gene's germline CDR1 is MGHRA and CDR2 YSYEKL.

With respect to this clonotype: Just one base apart from a much larger clone, this may be a read error. The gene calls are TRBV7-2 and TRBJ1-2; D possibly corresponds to TRBD1 (6 bases). Germline values: CDR1 SGHTA, CDR2 FQGNSA. The CDR3 is 13 amino acids. The V and J ends lost 3 bases and 10 bases respectively, with 15 bases between them. This CDR3 reads CASSFGGLDDYTF. DNA for the CDR3: TGTGCCAGCAGCTTCGGGGGGCTGGATGACTACACCTTC.

This clonotype was counted between two and nine times. V is TRBV3-1 and J is TRBJ1-5, with D unresolved. Germline V lookup: CDR1 LGHDT, CDR2 YNNKEL (reference sequence). CDR3 size: 13 residues. V was trimmed by 4 bases and J by 3 bases, leaving 7 bases between them. CDR3 loop: CASSPTPNQPQHF. In DNA, the CDR3 is TGTGCCAGCAGCCCAACACCCAATCAGCCCCAGCATTTT.

The chain uses TRBV6-1 and TRBJ2-1; perhaps D is TRBD1 or TRBD2 (5 bases each). The CDR3 runs 14 residues. In germline, CDR1 is MNHNS, CDR2 SASEGT. Trimming shortened V by 7 bases and J by 4 bases, and 14 bases separated the two germline ends. The CDR3 region has the DNA TGTGCCAGCACCCGGGACGGAACTTACAATGAGCAGTTCTTC. It translates to CASTRDGTYNEQFF.

The CDR3 DNA reads as TGTGCCAGCAGCGGGGATCCCTCCAAGACCCAGCAGTACTTC. Translation gives CASSGDPSKTQQYF. The chain is built from TRBV7-6 and TRBJ2-7; D uncertain. The CDR3 contains 14 residues. Trimming cost V 5 bases and J 8 bases, with 19 bases left between them. From germline, CDR1 is SGHVS and CDR2 FNYEAQ.